The clone carrying this TCR beta chain was found many times. Its cognate antigen is unknown. TCRdb re-called the 5' RACE reads through MiXCR, storing one row per CDR3 protein. The data contain roughly 570,000 distinct CDR3 sequences, around a tenth of them singletons. Between the trimmed V and J ends, which lost 7 bases and 5 bases, there was a span of 21 bases. Germline V gene data show CDR1 as SQVTM and CDR2 as ANQGSEA. This CDR3 is built from 15 residues. This record belongs to a study of identical twins. General observations from the study: Out-of-frame alpha sequences common to twins were enriched for low generation probability. The analysis was cross-sectional rather than longitudinal within donors. Insertions ran lower in abundant cord blood beta clonotypes, though not in memory repertoires.

Every one of the donors was a healthy Caucasian. The data also belong to a second study, concerning yellow fever vaccine responses in identical twins.

This chain connects TRBV29-1 to TRBJ2-1, with D possibly being TRBD1 or TRBD2 (7 bases each). This TCR derives from a young woman in good health. Sequencing input: PBMCs. The CDR3 DNA follows: TGCAGCGCTGCCGCTCAGGGGGGGAGCAACAATGAGCAGTTCTTC. Translated, it gives CSAAAQGGSNNEQFF.